Described below is a single T cell receptor beta chain sequence and its context. Its antigen is not yet known. Base-call qualities are not available, and no considerably larger clone is one nucleotide away. This entry belongs to a study of OX40 agonist ivuxolimab in advanced cancers. Broadly, across the study: Ivuxolimab was a fully human IgG2 agonistic monoclonal antibody targeting the costimulatory receptor OX40 (CD134). Intravenous ivuxolimab was administered to patients every 2 weeks at six dose levels: 0.01, 0.1, 0.3, 1.5, 3 and 10 mg/kg. The monotherapy dose-escalation portion (N ≈ 55 patients) of the phase I ivuxolimab trial is reported in the paper. Partial responses occurred in three dose-escalation patients, of whom one had hepatocellular carcinoma and two had cutaneous melanoma. Peripheral TCRbeta sequencing was intended to test whether TCR sequence diversity was altered and clonal T-cell expansion was caused by ivuxolimab. The dose-escalation cohort was about 86% male with a mean age of roughly 60 years, ranging from roughly 20 to 80. Of the roughly 51 patients in dose escalation, about 19 had hepatocellular carcinoma, some 15 had melanoma, 9 had renal cell carcinoma and 9 had head and neck cancer. Patients were allowed to have had prior anti-PD-1, anti-PD-L1 or anti-CTLA-4 therapy, and about 40% of the dose-escalation patients had been treated with checkpoint inhibitors. The research as a whole found: At doses of 0.1 to 3.0 mg/kg, clonal expansion of both CD4+ and CD8+ T cells in blood was seen between baseline and week 6. In the 0.1-3.0 mg/kg groups, partial responders had among the lowest normalized peripheral clonal expansion, particularly in CD8+ T cells. Which antigens the clonally expanded peripheral T cells were specific for was not determined. After ivuxolimab, CD8+ T cells had more expanded clones than CD4+ T cells on average. Low levels of normalized T-cell clonal expansion were also seen in some nonresponding patients.

The trial excluded patients who had a history of autoimmune disease or were on systemic immunosuppression. Peripheral blood for TCR sequencing was collected from all dose cohorts at baseline, on cycle 4 day 1, and on cycle 7 day 1. Samples came from an open-label, multicenter, first-in-human phase I dose-escalation trial of ivuxolimab. Adults with locally advanced or metastatic melanoma, renal cell, hepatocellular, or head and neck squamous cell carcinoma were enrolled in the trial. Before TCR sequencing, CD4+ and CD8+ T cells were separately sorted from peripheral blood. For sequencing of the TCRbeta CDR3 region, genomic DNA was extracted from the sorted cells. The immunoSEQ Assay was used for sequencing of TCRbeta CDR3 regions. TCRdb provides this immuneACCESS table in a form limited to in-frame rearrangements. Some clones are lacking; in checked studies, under half of them reflect an unresolved V gene, and why the rest are absent is not known. Here the sample has about 69,000 clones; roughly nine tenths occur a single time. 13% to 15% of the sample is in the top ten clones.

As encoded in the germline V gene (reference sequence), CDR1 is LNHNV while CDR2 is YYDKDF. V loses 3 bases, J loses 0 bases, and the germline ends lie 4 bases apart. The CDR3 numbers 13 residues from cysteine through phenylalanine. This entry keeps only the CDR3 DNA: 39 bases, framed from base 1. Here the sequenced sample was CD4+ or CD8+ T cells sorted from blood, taken in a trial of the OX40 agonist ivuxolimab. The sequence was collected from an adult with an advanced solid tumor such as melanoma, head and neck, liver or kidney cancer. The rearrangement joined TRBV15 to TRBJ2-3; no D gene call is confident. The nucleotide sequence reads TGTGCCACCAGCAGGGAAAGCACAGATACGCAGTATTTT. The encoded protein is CATSRESTDTQYF.